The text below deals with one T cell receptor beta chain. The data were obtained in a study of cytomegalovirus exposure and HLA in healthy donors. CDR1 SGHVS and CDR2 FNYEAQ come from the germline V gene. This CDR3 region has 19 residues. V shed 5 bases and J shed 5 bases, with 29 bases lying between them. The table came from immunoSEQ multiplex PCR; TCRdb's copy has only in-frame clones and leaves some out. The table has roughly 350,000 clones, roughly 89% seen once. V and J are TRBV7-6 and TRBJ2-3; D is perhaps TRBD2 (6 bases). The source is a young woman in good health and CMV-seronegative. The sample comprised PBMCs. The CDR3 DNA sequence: TGTGCCAGCAGCGGCATCTCCACGGTCAATACGGGAGTGCAAGATACGCAGTATTTT. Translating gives CASSGISTVNTGVQDTQYF.